This is a list of T cell receptor beta chains from one sample in a study of T cells after yellow fever vaccination. TCRdb processed the 5' RACE reads anew with MiXCR; each CDR3 protein has one entry. The repertoire holds about 130,000 distinct CDR3 sequences, with 7.4% as singletons. The specimen comprised CD4+ T cells sorted from PBMCs, sampled approximately 11 days after the first yellow fever vaccination. These receptors were collected from a man aged 18 to 29 who received the YFV17D yellow fever vaccine. The CDR3 runs from the conserved cysteine through the conserved F or W. Fields, in order: V gene, J gene, D gene, clone size, CDR3 protein, CDR3 DNA. D genes are given only for firm matches. Size values are once, few and many counts, or a class for expanded clones, and some rows have none.

V gene: TRBV7-7; J gene: TRBJ1-1; D gene: TRBD1; clone size: many; CDR3 protein: CASSLSTGTEAFF; CDR3 DNA: TGTGCCAGCAGCCTGTCGACAGGGACTGAAGCTTTCTTT
V gene: TRBV27; J gene: TRBJ2-1; D gene: TRBD2; clone size: many; CDR3 protein: CASSTNGGKQFF; CDR3 DNA: TGTGCCAGCAGTACTAACGGGGGGAAGCAGTTCTTC
V gene: TRBV12-3/TRBV12-4; J gene: TRBJ1-5; D gene: NA; clone size: many; CDR3 protein: CASSFGGGQFNQPQHF; CDR3 DNA: TGTGCCAGCAGTTTCGGTGGTGGACAGTTCAATCAGCCCCAGCATTTT
V gene: TRBV20-1; J gene: TRBJ1-5; D gene: NA; clone size: many; CDR3 protein: CSAPSSNQPQHF; CDR3 DNA: TGCAGTGCCCCCTCGAGCAATCAGCCCCAGCATTTT
V gene: TRBV5-1; J gene: TRBJ1-1; D gene: NA; clone size: many; CDR3 protein: CASSNGQKNTEAFF; CDR3 DNA: TGCGCCAGCAGCAACGGACAGAAGAACACTGAAGCTTTCTTT
V gene: TRBV29-1; J gene: TRBJ2-3; D gene: NA; clone size: many; CDR3 protein: CSASDSRTDTQYF; CDR3 DNA: TGCAGCGCGTCTGACAGCCGCACAGATACGCAGTATTTT
V gene: TRBV5-1; J gene: TRBJ2-7; D gene: NA; clone size: many; CDR3 protein: CASSLDSSSYEQYF; CDR3 DNA: TGCGCCAGCAGCTTGGATTCGAGCTCCTACGAGCAGTACTTC
V gene: TRBV12-3/TRBV12-4; J gene: TRBJ1-1; D gene: NA; clone size: many; CDR3 protein: CASSPRDGGRNTEAFF; CDR3 DNA: TGTGCCAGCAGTCCCCGGGACGGGGGGAGAAACACTGAAGCTTTCTTT
V gene: TRBV7-2; J gene: TRBJ2-2; D gene: TRBD1; clone size: many; CDR3 protein: CASSERSGTANTGELFF; CDR3 DNA: TGTGCCAGCAGCGAACGTTCCGGGACAGCGAACACCGGGGAGCTGTTTTTT
V gene: TRBV12-3/TRBV12-4; J gene: TRBJ1-6; D gene: NA; clone size: many; CDR3 protein: CASSLLGTKNSPLHF; CDR3 DNA: TGTGCCAGCAGTCTCTTAGGGACAAAAAATTCACCCCTCCACTTT
V gene: TRBV4-1; J gene: TRBJ1-2; D gene: TRBD1; clone size: many; CDR3 protein: CASSQRDSGHYGYTF; CDR3 DNA: TGCGCCAGCAGCCAAAGGGACAGCGGCCACTATGGCTACACCTTC
V gene: TRBV5-1; J gene: TRBJ2-5; D gene: NA; clone size: many; CDR3 protein: CASSLLGQSQETQYF; CDR3 DNA: TGCGCCAGTTCCCTGTTAGGACAAAGCCAAGAGACCCAGTACTTC
V gene: TRBV12-5; J gene: TRBJ2-5; D gene: NA; clone size: many; CDR3 protein: CASGLVLRLHGEETQYF; CDR3 DNA: TGTGCTAGTGGTTTGGTTTTGCGGCTCCACGGAGAAGAGACCCAGTACTTC
V gene: TRBV20-1; J gene: TRBJ1-1; D gene: NA; clone size: few; CDR3 protein: CSVLTDRNTEAFF; CDR3 DNA: TGCAGTGTTCTCACGGACCGAAACACTGAAGCTTTCTTT
V gene: TRBV7-9; J gene: TRBJ1-1; D gene: TRBD1; clone size: NA; CDR3 protein: CASSSNWDREAFF; CDR3 DNA: TGTGCCAGCAGCTCCAACTGGGACAGGGAAGCTTTCTTT
V gene: TRBV7-2; J gene: TRBJ2-3; D gene: NA; clone size: many; CDR3 protein: CASSLNRATDTQYF; CDR3 DNA: TGTGCCAGCAGCTTAAACAGGGCCACAGATACGCAGTATTTT
V gene: TRBV29-1; J gene: TRBJ1-1; D gene: NA; clone size: many; CDR3 protein: CSVASLLTGFYTEAFF; CDR3 DNA: TGCAGCGTTGCCTCCCTCCTAACAGGGTTTTACACTGAAGCTTTCTTT
V gene: TRBV20-1; J gene: TRBJ2-5; D gene: NA; clone size: many; CDR3 protein: CSGQGSQETQYF; CDR3 DNA: TGCAGTGGTCAGGGTAGCCAAGAGACCCAGTACTTC
V gene: TRBV3-1; J gene: TRBJ1-3; D gene: NA; clone size: NA; CDR3 protein: CAFSSPTGNTIYF; CDR3 DNA: TGTGCCTTCAGTTCTCCGACTGGAAACACCATATATTTT
V gene: TRBV4-3; J gene: TRBJ1-5; D gene: NA; clone size: many; CDR3 protein: CASSQGRSSNQPQHF; CDR3 DNA: TGCGCCAGCAGCCAAGGCAGGTCTAGCAATCAGCCCCAGCATTTT
V gene: TRBV9; J gene: TRBJ2-1; D gene: TRBD2; clone size: many; CDR3 protein: CASSSFSGGVYNEQFF; CDR3 DNA: TGTGCCAGCAGCTCCTTTAGCGGGGGAGTCTACAATGAGCAGTTCTTC
V gene: TRBV7-2; J gene: TRBJ1-1; D gene: NA; clone size: many; CDR3 protein: CASSFYTGEAFF; CDR3 DNA: TGTGCCAGCAGCTTCTATACAGGTGAAGCTTTCTTT
V gene: TRBV18; J gene: TRBJ2-1; D gene: NA; clone size: many; CDR3 protein: CASSPPANFNEQFF; CDR3 DNA: TGTGCCAGCTCACCTCCAGCCAACTTCAATGAGCAGTTCTTC
V gene: TRBV6-5; J gene: TRBJ1-5; D gene: TRBD1; clone size: NA; CDR3 protein: CASSTQGQSYSNQPQHF; CDR3 DNA: TGTGCCAGCAGTACCCAGGGACAGTCATATAGCAATCAGCCCCAGCATTTT
V gene: TRBV24-1; J gene: TRBJ2-6; D gene: NA; clone size: many; CDR3 protein: CATSESHLLGANVLTF; CDR3 DNA: TGTGCCACCAGTGAGTCTCACTTACTTGGGGCCAACGTCCTGACTTTC
V gene: TRBV7-2; J gene: TRBJ2-1; D gene: NA; clone size: many; CDR3 protein: CASNPRLGQDEQFF; CDR3 DNA: TGTGCCAGCAACCCTAGGTTGGGGCAGGATGAGCAGTTCTTC
V gene: TRBV4-3; J gene: TRBJ2-7; D gene: NA; clone size: many; CDR3 protein: CASSQSRVTGQYF; CDR3 DNA: TGCGCCAGCAGCCAATCGAGGGTCACTGGGCAGTACTTC
V gene: TRBV10-1; J gene: TRBJ1-5; D gene: NA; clone size: few; CDR3 protein: CASSERSNQPQHF; CDR3 DNA: TGCGCCAGCAGTGAAAGGAGCAATCAGCCCCAGCATTTT
V gene: TRBV12-3/TRBV12-4; J gene: TRBJ1-6; D gene: NA; clone size: many; CDR3 protein: CASRTDRPDSPLHF; CDR3 DNA: TGTGCCAGCAGAACAGACAGACCCGATTCACCCCTCCACTTT
V gene: TRBV7-2; J gene: TRBJ2-1; D gene: TRBD2; clone size: few; CDR3 protein: CASSSGTSGLIEQFF; CDR3 DNA: TGTGCCAGCAGTAGCGGGACTAGCGGGCTTATTGAGCAGTTCTTC
V gene: TRBV10-1; J gene: TRBJ2-2; D gene: TRBD1; clone size: many; CDR3 protein: CASSQGANTGELFF; CDR3 DNA: TGCGCCAGCAGTCAGGGGGCGAACACCGGGGAGCTGTTTTTT
V gene: TRBV4-3; J gene: TRBJ2-3; D gene: TRBD2; clone size: many; CDR3 protein: CASSQDVAGGHVDTQYF; CDR3 DNA: TGCGCCAGCAGCCAAGATGTGGCGGGGGGGCATGTAGATACGCAGTATTTT
V gene: TRBV2; J gene: TRBJ2-1; D gene: TRBD2; clone size: once; CDR3 protein: CGSSLGGGRVYNEQFF; CDR3 DNA: TGTGGCAGCAGCCTCGGGGGGGGTCGGGTGTACAATGAGCAGTTCTTC
V gene: TRBV10-3; J gene: TRBJ2-5; D gene: NA; clone size: many; CDR3 protein: CAISESELRNPEWPVTQYF; CDR3 DNA: TGTGCCATCAGTGAGTCAGAGCTCCGTAATCCTGAGTGGCCGGTGACCCAGTACTTC
V gene: TRBV2; J gene: TRBJ1-6; D gene: NA; clone size: NA; CDR3 protein: CASSEVSNSPLHF; CDR3 DNA: TGTGCCAGCAGTGAAGTGTCTAATTCACCCCTCCACTTT
V gene: TRBV5-1; J gene: TRBJ1-1; D gene: NA; clone size: many; CDR3 protein: CASSPHGGRTEAFF; CDR3 DNA: TGCGCCAGCAGCCCCCACGGGGGGCGGACTGAAGCTTTCTTT
V gene: TRBV5-5; J gene: TRBJ1-5; D gene: TRBD1; clone size: many; CDR3 protein: CASSSRDRGFQPQHF; CDR3 DNA: TGTGCCAGCAGCTCCCGGGACAGGGGTTTCCAGCCCCAGCATTTT
V gene: TRBV6-1; J gene: TRBJ2-1; D gene: TRBD2; clone size: many; CDR3 protein: CASRTTSGGNYNEQFF; CDR3 DNA: TGTGCCAGCAGAACAACTAGCGGGGGGAACTACAATGAGCAGTTCTTC
V gene: TRBV29-1; J gene: TRBJ2-5; D gene: NA; clone size: many; CDR3 protein: CSVEVKYQETQYF; CDR3 DNA: TGCAGCGTTGAGGTCAAGTACCAAGAGACCCAGTACTTC
V gene: TRBV10-3; J gene: TRBJ1-1; D gene: NA; clone size: NA; CDR3 protein: CAISESTGMAEAFF; CDR3 DNA: TGTGCCATCAGTGAGTCGACGGGGATGGCTGAAGCTTTCTTT
V gene: TRBV6-1; J gene: TRBJ1-1; D gene: NA; clone size: many; CDR3 protein: CASSRTVNTEAFF; CDR3 DNA: TGTGCCAGCAGTCGGACAGTGAACACTGAAGCTTTCTTT
V gene: TRBV6-1; J gene: TRBJ2-5; D gene: TRBD1; clone size: many; CDR3 protein: CASIPTGGWETQYF; CDR3 DNA: TGTGCCAGCATCCCAACAGGGGGTTGGGAGACCCAGTACTTC
V gene: TRBV5-1; J gene: TRBJ2-5; D gene: TRBD1; clone size: many; CDR3 protein: CASSLGTVAQETQYF; CDR3 DNA: TGCGCCAGCAGCCTAGGGACAGTAGCTCAAGAGACCCAGTACTTC
V gene: TRBV12-3/TRBV12-4; J gene: TRBJ2-1; D gene: TRBD1; clone size: many; CDR3 protein: CASSSPTGTTGQFF; CDR3 DNA: TGTGCCAGCAGTTCTCCGACAGGGACGACCGGGCAGTTCTTC
V gene: TRBV30; J gene: TRBJ2-3; D gene: NA; clone size: few; CDR3 protein: CAWTRMGRGVADTQYF; CDR3 DNA: TGTGCCTGGACTCGTATGGGCAGGGGAGTTGCAGATACGCAGTATTTT
V gene: TRBV3-1; J gene: TRBJ2-5; D gene: NA; clone size: many; CDR3 protein: CASSRPPGVRETQYF; CDR3 DNA: TGTGCCAGCAGCCGCCCGCCGGGGGTCAGAGAGACCCAGTACTTC